Listed below are T cell receptor beta chains from one sample, sequenced in a study of radiotherapy plus CTLA-4 blockade in lung cancer. The repertoire was sequenced with immunoSEQ multiplex PCR; TCRdb's copy has only in-frame clones and lacks some. The sample yields 90,000 to 100,000 clones, 65% to 85% seen once. Sequences were derived from peripheral blood, sampled from a patient treated with radiotherapy plus ipilimumab. The source of these receptors is a human donor with non-small cell lung cancer who had a partial response to radiotherapy plus ipilimumab. Some clones in this sample may be carry-over from other donors' samples. The CDR3 runs from the conserved cysteine through the conserved F or W. The D gene is left open where the match is weak. For some rows the clone size is stated as once, few or many, or as a class when expanded; others skip it.

CDR3 length: 16
D gene: .
V gene: TRBV25-1
J gene: TRBJ2-1
clone size: .
CDR3 protein: CASSESKVEVRNEQFF
CDR3 DNA: TGTGCCAGCAGTGAATCTAAGGTAGAGGTGCGGAATGAGCAGTTCTTC

CDR3 length: 14
D gene: .
V gene: TRBV10-2
J gene: TRBJ2-7
clone size: few
CDR3 protein: CASSDVVRAYEQYF
CDR3 DNA: TGCGCCAGCAGTGATGTGGTCAGGGCATACGAGCAGTACTTC

CDR3 length: 15
D gene: .
V gene: TRBV19
J gene: TRBJ2-1
clone size: .
CDR3 protein: CASSRLGQSYNEQFF
CDR3 DNA: TGTGCCAGTAGCCGCCTCGGACAGTCCTACAATGAGCAGTTCTTC

CDR3 length: 15
D gene: TRBD2
V gene: TRBV2
J gene: TRBJ2-3
clone size: .
CDR3 protein: CASRGLAGRTDTQYF
CDR3 DNA: TGTGCCAGCAGGGGACTAGCGGGGAGGACAGATACGCAGTATTTT

CDR3 length: 14
D gene: .
V gene: TRBV5-1
J gene: TRBJ1-5
clone size: .
CDR3 protein: CASSYSQGSRPQHF
CDR3 DNA: TGCGCCAGCAGCTATTCCCAGGGGAGTAGGCCCCAGCATTTT

CDR3 length: 14
D gene: .
V gene: TRBV7-9
J gene: TRBJ2-3
clone size: .
CDR3 protein: CASSPYEGTDTQYF
CDR3 DNA: TGTGCCAGCAGCCCCTACGAAGGCACAGATACGCAGTATTTT

CDR3 length: 14
D gene: .
V gene: TRBV7-3
J gene: TRBJ1-2
clone size: .
CDR3 protein: CASSDAGSRYGYTF
CDR3 DNA: TGTGCCAGCAGCGACGCGGGGAGTCGCTATGGCTACACCTTC

CDR3 length: 17
D gene: TRBD2
V gene: TRBV28
J gene: TRBJ2-5
clone size: once
CDR3 protein: CASRERMTSGSRETQYF
CDR3 DNA: TGTGCCAGCAGGGAACGGATGACTAGCGGGAGTCGGGAGACCCAGTACTTC

CDR3 length: 14
D gene: TRBD2
V gene: TRBV25-1
J gene: TRBJ2-1
clone size: .
CDR3 protein: CASSRTSPNNEQFF
CDR3 DNA: TGTGCCAGCAGTCGGACTAGCCCTAACAATGAGCAGTTCTTC

CDR3 length: 14
D gene: TRBD2
V gene: TRBV7-3
J gene: TRBJ2-5
clone size: .
CDR3 protein: CASSKRGGLETQYF
CDR3 DNA: TGTGCCAGCAGCAAGCGGGGGGGCTTAGAGACCCAGTACTTC

CDR3 length: 15
D gene: .
V gene: TRBV28
J gene: TRBJ1-5
clone size: once
CDR3 protein: CASSLMGRSNQPQHF
CDR3 DNA: TGTGCCAGCAGTTTAATGGGGCGAAGCAATCAGCCCCAGCATTTT

CDR3 length: 17
D gene: TRBD2
V gene: TRBV15
J gene: TRBJ2-3
clone size: .
CDR3 protein: CATSRRSSGEAADTQYF
CDR3 DNA: TGTGCCACCAGCAGAAGGAGTAGCGGGGAGGCGGCAGATACGCAGTATTTT

CDR3 length: 13
D gene: TRBD2
V gene: TRBV27
J gene: TRBJ2-5
clone size: few
CDR3 protein: CASRSAGVKTQYF
CDR3 DNA: TGTGCCAGCAGGTCCGCGGGGGTGAAGACCCAGTACTTC

CDR3 length: 15
D gene: TRBD1
V gene: TRBV10-1
J gene: TRBJ2-2
clone size: .
CDR3 protein: CASSAGTGKIGELFF
CDR3 DNA: TGCGCCAGCAGCGCCGGGACAGGGAAGATCGGGGAGCTGTTTTTT

CDR3 length: 11
D gene: .
V gene: TRBV18
J gene: TRBJ2-5
clone size: few
CDR3 protein: CASTGQETQYF
CDR3 DNA: TGTGCCAGCACTGGTCAAGAGACCCAGTACTTC

CDR3 length: 15
D gene: TRBD1
V gene: TRBV11-2
J gene: TRBJ1-2
clone size: .
CDR3 protein: CASSSSGGAEPGYTF
CDR3 DNA: TGTGCCAGCAGCTCCTCAGGGGGCGCCGAACCGGGCTACACCTTC

CDR3 length: 14
D gene: .
V gene: TRBV9
J gene: TRBJ1-1
clone size: .
CDR3 protein: CASSVRGMNTEAFF
CDR3 DNA: TGTGCCAGCAGCGTACGAGGGATGAACACTGAAGCTTTCTTT

CDR3 length: 12
D gene: .
V gene: TRBV2
J gene: TRBJ1-6
clone size: .
CDR3 protein: CASNTVNSPLHF
CDR3 DNA: TGTGCCAGTAATACAGTTAATTCACCCCTCCACTTT

CDR3 length: 12
D gene: TRBD1
V gene: TRBV7-9
J gene: TRBJ2-7
clone size: once
CDR3 protein: CASSYDRGKVYF
CDR3 DNA: TGTGCCAGCAGCTATGACAGGGGAAAGGTGTACTTC

CDR3 length: 13
D gene: .
V gene: TRBV11-1
J gene: TRBJ1-1
clone size: .
CDR3 protein: CASSFGGETEAFF
CDR3 DNA: TGTGCCAGCAGCTTTGGGGGGGAGACTGAAGCTTTCTTT

CDR3 length: 14
D gene: TRBD1
V gene: TRBV10-1
J gene: TRBJ2-1
clone size: .
CDR3 protein: CASSKDRVYNEQFF
CDR3 DNA: TGCGCCAGCAGTAAGGACAGGGTTTACAATGAGCAGTTCTTC

CDR3 length: 16
D gene: .
V gene: TRBV2
J gene: TRBJ2-2
clone size: .
CDR3 protein: CASSEEGGSNTGELFF
CDR3 DNA: TGTGCCAGCAGTGAAGAAGGGGGTTCGAACACCGGGGAGCTGTTTTTT

CDR3 length: 16
D gene: .
V gene: TRBV5-1
J gene: TRBJ1-3
clone size: .
CDR3 protein: CASSLAGELGGNTIYF
CDR3 DNA: TGCGCCAGCAGCTTGGCAGGGGAGCTAGGAGGAAACACCATATATTTT

CDR3 length: 12
D gene: .
V gene: TRBV11-3
J gene: TRBJ2-7
clone size: .
CDR3 protein: CASSLSGYEQYF
CDR3 DNA: TGTGCCAGCAGCTTAAGCGGTTACGAGCAGTACTTC

CDR3 length: 13
D gene: .
V gene: TRBV19
J gene: TRBJ2-3
clone size: once
CDR3 protein: CASSDSTLDTQYF
CDR3 DNA: TGTGCCAGTAGTGACAGTACTTTAGATACGCAGTATTTT

CDR3 length: 15
D gene: TRBD2
V gene: TRBV7-8
J gene: TRBJ2-5
clone size: .
CDR3 protein: CASSFREASLETQYF
CDR3 DNA: TGTGCCAGCAGCTTTCGGGAGGCCTCCCTAGAGACCCAGTACTTC

CDR3 length: 18
D gene: .
V gene: TRBV4-1
J gene: TRBJ1-6
clone size: .
CDR3 protein: CASSQFVTVSSYNSPLHF
CDR3 DNA: TGCGCCAGCAGCCAATTTGTGACAGTAAGCTCCTATAATTCACCCCTCCACTTT

CDR3 length: 12
D gene: .
V gene: TRBV18
J gene: TRBJ1-1
clone size: .
CDR3 protein: CASSPDSNEAFF
CDR3 DNA: TGTGCCAGCTCACCTGACAGTAATGAAGCTTTCTTT

CDR3 length: 13
D gene: .
V gene: TRBV29-1
J gene: TRBJ2-2
clone size: .
CDR3 protein: CSASPGGHGELFF
CDR3 DNA: TGCAGCGCCTCCCCCGGGGGGCACGGGGAGCTGTTTTTT

CDR3 length: 16
D gene: TRBD2
V gene: TRBV4-3
J gene: TRBJ2-3
clone size: .
CDR3 protein: CASSQASGGPRDTQYF
CDR3 DNA: TGCGCCAGCAGCCAGGCCAGCGGGGGGCCACGGGATACGCAGTATTTT

CDR3 length: 14
D gene: .
V gene: TRBV18
J gene: TRBJ2-7
clone size: many
CDR3 protein: CASSPPQGKNEQYF
CDR3 DNA: TGTGCCAGCTCACCACCCCAGGGGAAGAACGAGCAGTACTTC

CDR3 length: 15
D gene: .
V gene: TRBV7-9
J gene: TRBJ2-2
clone size: .
CDR3 protein: CASSLGDRYTGELFF
CDR3 DNA: TGTGCCAGCAGCTTAGGCGACAGGTACACCGGGGAGCTGTTTTTT

CDR3 length: 16
D gene: TRBD2
V gene: TRBV7-9
J gene: TRBJ2-1
clone size: once
CDR3 protein: CASSPPGLAGSGEQFF
CDR3 DNA: TGTGCCAGCAGTCCACCGGGACTAGCGGGGTCGGGGGAGCAGTTCTTC

CDR3 length: 12
D gene: .
V gene: TRBV5-1
J gene: TRBJ1-2
clone size: .
CDR3 protein: CASSLSGVGYTF
CDR3 DNA: TGCGCCAGCAGCTTGTCGGGGGTTGGCTACACCTTC

CDR3 length: 14
D gene: .
V gene: TRBV9
J gene: TRBJ2-3
clone size: .
CDR3 protein: CASSVAGIPDTQYF
CDR3 DNA: TGTGCCAGCAGCGTAGCCGGGATCCCAGATACGCAGTATTTT

CDR3 length: 15
D gene: TRBD2
V gene: TRBV5-5
J gene: TRBJ2-1
clone size: few
CDR3 protein: CASRPGLAGVNEQFF
CDR3 DNA: TGTGCCAGCAGACCCGGACTAGCGGGAGTGAATGAGCAGTTCTTC

CDR3 length: 14
D gene: .
V gene: TRBV6-6
J gene: TRBJ1-5
clone size: .
CDR3 protein: CASSYSGQNQPQHF
CDR3 DNA: TGTGCCAGCAGTTACTCGGGGCAAAATCAGCCCCAGCATTTT

CDR3 length: 14
D gene: TRBD1
V gene: TRBV9
J gene: TRBJ1-1
clone size: .
CDR3 protein: CASSPRTGLTEAFF
CDR3 DNA: TGTGCCAGCAGCCCCCGGACAGGGTTGACTGAAGCTTTCTTT

CDR3 length: 16
D gene: TRBD2
V gene: TRBV7-2
J gene: TRBJ2-1
clone size: .
CDR3 protein: CASSLGLAGGPHEQFF
CDR3 DNA: TGTGCCAGCAGCCTAGGACTAGCGGGAGGGCCACATGAGCAGTTCTTC

CDR3 length: 14
D gene: .
V gene: TRBV7-3
J gene: TRBJ2-3
clone size: .
CDR3 protein: CASSQGIQTDTQYF
CDR3 DNA: TGTGCCAGCAGCCAGGGAATCCAGACTGATACGCAGTATTTT

CDR3 length: 12
D gene: .
V gene: TRBV7-2
J gene: TRBJ2-7
clone size: .
CDR3 protein: CASSFSSYEQYF
CDR3 DNA: TGTGCCAGCAGCTTCAGCTCCTACGAGCAGTACTTC

CDR3 length: 14
D gene: TRBD2
V gene: TRBV19
J gene: TRBJ2-1
clone size: .
CDR3 protein: CASSFGSGDNEQFF
CDR3 DNA: TGTGCCAGTAGTTTTGGTAGCGGGGACAATGAGCAGTTCTTC

CDR3 length: 14
D gene: TRBD2
V gene: TRBV5-6
J gene: TRBJ2-1
clone size: .
CDR3 protein: CASSLPGGRDEQFF
CDR3 DNA: TGTGCCAGCAGCTTGCCGGGAGGGAGGGATGAGCAGTTCTTC

CDR3 length: 14
D gene: .
V gene: TRBV2
J gene: TRBJ1-1
clone size: .
CDR3 protein: CASGLRGRETEAFF
CDR3 DNA: TGTGCCAGCGGACTGCGGGGGCGTGAGACTGAAGCTTTCTTT

CDR3 length: 12
D gene: TRBD1
V gene: TRBV29-1
J gene: TRBJ1-1
clone size: .
CDR3 protein: CSTGGLYTEAFF
CDR3 DNA: TGCAGCACAGGGGGGCTTTACACTGAAGCTTTCTTT

CDR3 length: 14
D gene: TRBD1
V gene: TRBV2
J gene: TRBJ2-7
clone size: .
CDR3 protein: CASSLTGASREQYF
CDR3 DNA: TGTGCCAGCAGTTTGACAGGGGCCTCACGGGAGCAGTACTTC

CDR3 length: 18
D gene: TRBD1
V gene: TRBV7-9
J gene: TRBJ1-3
clone size: .
CDR3 protein: CASSRDRGGKGAGNTIYF
CDR3 DNA: TGTGCCAGCAGCCGGGACAGGGGAGGGAAAGGGGCTGGAAACACCATATATTTT

CDR3 length: 14
D gene: .
V gene: TRBV2
J gene: TRBJ1-2
clone size: .
CDR3 protein: CASSPGRGLGGYTF
CDR3 DNA: TGTGCCAGCAGCCCGGGGCGGGGCCTGGGGGGCTACACCTTC

CDR3 length: 15
D gene: .
V gene: TRBV7-2
J gene: TRBJ1-1
clone size: once
CDR3 protein: CASSSSRGQNTEAFF
CDR3 DNA: TGTGCCAGCAGCTCAAGCAGGGGTCAGAACACTGAAGCTTTCTTT

CDR3 length: 14
D gene: .
V gene: TRBV9
J gene: TRBJ2-5
clone size: .
CDR3 protein: CASSVGRGRETQYF
CDR3 DNA: TGTGCCAGCAGCGTAGGGCGGGGGCGCGAGACCCAGTACTTC

CDR3 length: 15
D gene: TRBD1
V gene: TRBV15
J gene: TRBJ2-7
clone size: .
CDR3 protein: CATSRRTGGNNEQYF
CDR3 DNA: TGTGCCACCAGCAGGCGGACAGGGGGAAATAACGAGCAGTACTTC

CDR3 length: 12
D gene: .
V gene: TRBV14
J gene: TRBJ2-3
clone size: few
CDR3 protein: CASSPRGFTQYF
CDR3 DNA: TGTGCCAGCAGCCCCAGGGGCTTTACGCAGTATTTT

CDR3 length: 17
D gene: TRBD1
V gene: TRBV7-6
J gene: TRBJ2-5
clone size: .
CDR3 protein: CASSARGGTGKVETQYF
CDR3 DNA: TGTGCCAGCAGCGCTAGGGGGGGGACAGGGAAGGTAGAGACCCAGTACTTC

CDR3 length: 14
D gene: TRBD2
V gene: TRBV30
J gene: TRBJ2-7
clone size: .
CDR3 protein: CAWSVMGGLGEQYF
CDR3 DNA: TGTGCCTGGAGTGTAATGGGGGGGTTGGGTGAGCAGTACTTC

CDR3 length: 12
D gene: .
V gene: TRBV10-2
J gene: TRBJ2-5
clone size: .
CDR3 protein: CASSPLGGTQYF
CDR3 DNA: TGCGCCAGCAGCCCATTAGGGGGGACCCAGTACTTC

CDR3 length: 12
D gene: .
V gene: TRBV10-2
J gene: TRBJ1-2
clone size: .
CDR3 protein: CANITDGYPYTF
CDR3 DNA: TGCGCCAACATAACCGACGGGTACCCCTACACCTTC

CDR3 length: 16
D gene: TRBD1
V gene: TRBV5-6
J gene: TRBJ2-3
clone size: .
CDR3 protein: CASSLVGTGARDTQYF
CDR3 DNA: TGTGCCAGCAGCTTGGTCGGGACAGGAGCCCGGGATACGCAGTATTTT

CDR3 length: 15
D gene: TRBD2
V gene: TRBV28
J gene: TRBJ2-3
clone size: .
CDR3 protein: CAIHSGETSTDTQYF
CDR3 DNA: TGTGCCATCCATAGCGGGGAAACTAGCACAGATACGCAGTATTTT

CDR3 length: 16
D gene: .
V gene: TRBV11-2
J gene: TRBJ2-1
clone size: .
CDR3 protein: CASSRLGLGTSNEQFF
CDR3 DNA: TGTGCCAGCAGCCGACTGGGACTGGGGACGAGCAATGAGCAGTTCTTC

CDR3 length: 18
D gene: TRBD2
V gene: TRBV7-9
J gene: TRBJ2-6
clone size: few
CDR3 protein: CASSSRLAGGPGANVLTF
CDR3 DNA: TGTGCCAGCAGCTCCCGACTAGCGGGGGGACCTGGGGCCAACGTCCTGACTTTC